The 30 T cell receptor beta chains reported below all come from one sample, sequenced in a study of response to subunit inactivated influenza vaccine. MiXCR, applied by TCRdb to the RT-PCR reads, yields one record per CDR3 protein. The sample shows about 500,000 distinct CDR3 sequences, 16% of them seen only once. Here the sequenced sample was CD4+ T cells sorted from PBMCs, taken about 23 months after vaccination. The receptors were sampled from a man between 45 and 75 years old who received an inactivated influenza vaccine.

The sample holds a few counts of this clonotype. The chain recombines TRBV20-1 with TRBJ2-2; no clear D gene. The CDR3 spans 13 residues. The germline V gene encodes CDR1 DFQATT and CDR2 SNEGSKA (reference sequence). Trimming stripped 2 bases from V and 5 bases from J, with 9 bases between. The CDR3 DNA sequence: TGCAGTGCTAGAAGTATTTGGACCGGGGAGCTGTTTTTT. Translated: CSARSIWTGELFF.

This clonotype was picked up a small number of times. The genes are TRBV29-1 and TRBJ2-3; D remains unclear. V lost 4 bases, J lost 2 bases, and 10 bases lay in between. The CDR3 spans 13 residues. Germline V lookup: CDR1 SQVTM, CDR2 ANQGSEA. CDR3 sequence (DNA): TGCAGCGTTGTTTCGGCAGCCACAGATACGCAGTATTTT. It encodes CSVVSAATDTQYF.

The rearrangement uses TRBV7-2 and TRBJ2-2, with 7 nucleotides matching TRBD1. Germline loops: CDR1 SGHTA, CDR2 FQGNSA. J lost 7 bases, V lost 5 bases, and 4 bases had no gene match. The CDR3 has 13 amino acids. CDR3 coding DNA: TGTGCCAGCAGCAAGACAGGGATCGGGGAGCTGTTTTTT. Translation gives CASSKTGIGELFF.

The V gene is TRBV7-2, the J gene TRBJ1-5; unclear D gene. V shed 4 bases and J shed 2 bases, with 9 bases lying between them. CDR3 length: 14 amino acids. The V gene's germline CDR1 is SGHTA and CDR2 FQGNSA. CDR3 amino acids: CASSSVAGNQPQHF. DNA for the CDR3: TGTGCCAGCAGCTCCGTCGCGGGCAATCAGCCCCAGCATTTT.

The J gene is TRBJ1-4, the V gene TRBV3-1; TRBD1 is a possible D gene (5 bases). Deletions cut 0 bases from V and 5 bases from J, with 7 bases between. Germline V gene data show CDR1 as LGHDT and CDR2 as YNNKEL (reference sequence). The CDR3 has 14 residues. As DNA, the CDR3 is TGTGCCAGCAGCCAAGAAACAGGCAATGAAAAACTGTTTTTT. Protein: CASSQETGNEKLFF.

Only a few counts were recorded for this clonotype. For the CDR3, the DNA is TGCGCCAGCAGCCCCCCGGGAGTAACGAGGTACAATGAGCAGTTCTTC. Protein: CASSPPGVTRYNEQFF. This chain links TRBV4-1 with TRBJ2-1, with D perhaps TRBD2 (6 bases). Germline assignment: CDR1 MGHRA and CDR2 YSYEKL. This CDR3 contains 16 residues. V gave up 4 bases and J gave up 4 bases, with 17 bases separating them.

The chain employs TRBV12-3 or TRBV12-4 and TRBJ2-1; 13 positions agree with TRBD2. The V and J ends lost 6 bases and 0 bases, in that order; junction bases with no gene match: 2. The CDR3 is 16 amino acids. In DNA form, the CDR3 reads TGTGCCAGCAGGAGGACTAGCGGGAGCTCCTACAATGAGCAGTTCTTC. Protein product: CASRRTSGSSYNEQFF.

V and J are TRBV6-5 and TRBJ2-7, with D uncertain. Looked up from germline, CDR1 is MNHEY and CDR2 is SVGAGI. Trimming cost V 0 bases and J 2 bases, with 11 bases left between them. The CDR3 covers 15 residues. The CDR3 DNA reads as TGTGCCAGCAGTTACTCGCGACACCTTCCCTACGAGCAGTACTTC. The encoded protein is CASSYSRHLPYEQYF.

A few counts support this clonotype. V usage is TRBV11-2 and J usage is TRBJ2-4; D remains ambiguous. CDR3 size: 12 residues. Trimming took 5 bases from V and 15 from J, leaving 17 bases between them. In germline, CDR1 is SGHAT, CDR2 FQNNGV. CDR3 sequence (DNA): TGTGCCAGCAGCCCTCTTTCAGGCCTCGGGTACTTC. Its protein is CASSPLSGLGYF.

This clonotype appeared many times. The rearrangement joins TRBV10-3 to TRBJ2-1, with TRBD2 identical over 10 bases. This CDR3 region has 17 residues. The ends lost 1 base at V and 2 bases at J; junction bases unmatched: 5. The germline V gene has CDR1 ENHRY and CDR2 SYGVKD. CDR3 DNA: TGTGCCATCAGTGAGTATGGAGCGGGAGGGACCTACAATGAGCAGTTCTTC. It translates to CAISEYGAGGTYNEQFF.

The V and J genes are TRBV28 and TRBJ2-3; a weak D match, TRBD1 (6 bases). The ends were cut back, 5 bases at V and 1 base at J, with 19 bases in the middle. The CDR3 is made up of 17 amino acids. Germline V gene lookup returns CDR1 MDHEN and CDR2 SYDVKM. CDR3: CASSPPPYRQGTDTQYF. The CDR3 DNA reads as TGTGCCAGCAGTCCACCGCCCTACCGACAGGGCACAGATACGCAGTATTTT.

V gene TRBV5-4 combines with J gene TRBJ2-2; D ambiguous. The CDR3 is made up of 14 amino acids. Trimming took off 3 bases at V and 6 bases at J, with 12 bases between the two ends. Germline loops: CDR1 SGHNT, CDR2 YYREEE (reference sequence). The CDR3 DNA follows: TGTGCCAGCAGCTCCGGGTCCCGACCCGGGGAGCTGTTTTTT. It specifies CASSSGSRPGELFF.

This clonotype was picked up a small number of times. This chain uses TRBV6-5 with TRBJ2-7; 10 bases match TRBD2. The CDR3 runs to 17 residues. Germline V gives CDR1 MNHEY, CDR2 SVGAGI. The J segment lost 4 bases and the V segment lost 2 bases, leaving 11 bases of the junction unmatched. The CDR3 DNA sequence: TGTGCCAGCAGTTACCGGGCCAGCGGGAGGGCCGTATACGAGCAGTACTTC. Its translation: CASSYRASGRAVYEQYF.

The chain links TRBV24-1 to TRBJ2-5; possibly TRBD1 for D (6 bases). The V end lost 3 bases, the J end lost 4 bases, and 11 bases lay between the germline ends. CDR1 and CDR2 from the germline V gene are KGHDR and SFDVKD. This CDR3 has 14 amino acids. The CDR3: CATSDPTGLETQYF. The CDR3, as DNA: TGTGCCACCAGTGATCCAACAGGGCTAGAGACCCAGTACTTC.

The V call is TRBV10-3, the J call TRBJ2-5; D unresolved. The V gene's germline CDR1 is ENHRY and CDR2 SYGVKD. Deletions cut 0 bases from V and 4 bases from J, with 6 bases between. The CDR3 is 13 residues long. CDR3 region: CAISESGPETQYF. The CDR3, as DNA: TGTGCCATCAGTGAGTCAGGGCCAGAGACCCAGTACTTC.

The V and J genes are TRBV5-1 and TRBJ1-2, with TRBD1 matching 8 bases. With 4 bases clipped from V and 9 bases from J, the junction kept 8 bases outside the gene matches. CDR1 is SGHRS and CDR2 is YFSETQ in the germline V gene. The CDR3 is 13 amino acids. In DNA form, the CDR3 reads TGCGCCAGCAGCACCGGACAGGGTGGAAGCTACACCTTC. Translated: CASSTGQGGSYTF. Combining the CDR3 with reference TRBV5-1 and TRBJ1-2 gives the whole variable domain KAGVTQTPRYLIKTRGQQVTLSCSPISGHRSVSWYQQTPGQGLQFLFEYFSETQRNKGNFPGRFSGRQFSNSRSEMNVSTLELGDSALYLCASSTGQGGSYTFGSGTRLTVV.

This clonotype was recorded a few times. The V call is TRBV9, the J call TRBJ2-5, with D perhaps matching TRBD1 or TRBD2 (6 bases each). Germline V gene data show CDR1 as SGDLS and CDR2 as YYNGEE. V lost 3 bases, J lost 5 bases, and 14 bases lay in between. The CDR3 spans 14 residues. CDR3 nucleotide sequence: TGTGCCAGCAGCGAGGCTACAGGGAGGGAGACCCAGTACTTC. This codes for CASSEATGRETQYF.

This clonotype has a single count. The CDR3 DNA sequence: TGCGCCAGCAGCCAAGGGACTAGGATCTACAATGAGCAGTTCTTC. Its protein product is CASSQGTRIYNEQFF. The chain links TRBV4-3 to TRBJ2-1; 7 bases agree with TRBD2. V was clipped by 1 base and J by 3 bases; unmatched bases: 3. Germline V gene lookup returns CDR1 LGHNA and CDR2 YSLEER. The CDR3 spans 15 residues.

This chain links TRBV20-1 with TRBJ2-1; TRBD2 aligns across 8 bases. Trimming cost V 4 bases and J 5 bases; bases outside gene matches: 4. Per the germline V gene, CDR1 is DFQATT and CDR2 is SNEGSKA (reference sequence). The CDR3 totals 13 residues. The chain's CDR3 is CSAKGGGNNEQFF. The DNA for the CDR3 is TGCAGTGCTAAGGGCGGGGGGAACAATGAGCAGTTCTTC.

This clonotype has just a few counts. The chain links TRBV12-3 or TRBV12-4 to TRBJ1-1, with TRBD1 identical over 7 bases. CDR3 length equals 13 residues. The V and J ends lost 6 bases and 1 base, in that order; junction bases with no gene match: 2. In DNA form, the CDR3 reads TGTGCCAGCAGGGCAGGGGGGAACACTGAAGCTTTCTTT. It codes for CASRAGGNTEAFF.

This clonotype was counted only a few times. The chain couples TRBV24-1 to TRBJ1-5; D unresolved. Trimming shortened V by 5 bases and J by 0 bases, and 10 bases separated the two germline ends. This CDR3 is 15 amino acids long. Germline values: CDR1 KGHDR, CDR2 SFDVKD. CDR3 protein: CATSVRRNSNQPQHF. The CDR3 DNA follows: TGTGCCACCAGTGTTAGACGGAATAGCAATCAGCCCCAGCATTTT.

The genes are TRBV28 and TRBJ2-1; D gene uncertain. This CDR3 has 16 residues. Trimming stripped 7 bases from V and 4 bases from J, with 20 bases between. CDR1 is MDHEN and CDR2 is SYDVKM in the germline V gene. The CDR3 region has the DNA TGTGCCAGCACCCCTCCGGGCGGCGCCTTTTACAATGAGCAGTTCTTC. As protein: CASTPPGGAFYNEQFF.

J is TRBJ2-7 and V is TRBV27; perhaps TRBD2 as D (6 bases). From germline, CDR1 is MNHEY and CDR2 SMNVEV (reference sequence). Trimming removed 6 bases at V and 5 bases at J, with 23 bases between. The CDR3 contains 16 residues. Written as DNA, the CDR3 is TGTGCCAGCAGGAGGGCCCTACGGGAGATAATGGACGAGCAGTACTTC. It yields the protein CASRRALREIMDEQYF.

The J gene is TRBJ2-7, the V gene TRBV20-1; possibly TRBD1 or TRBD2 for D (5 bases each). This CDR3 has 14 residues. V was trimmed by 4 bases and J by 3 bases, leaving 16 bases between them. Looked up from germline, CDR1 is DFQATT and CDR2 is SNEGSKA (reference sequence). The CDR3 sequence: CSAISPGTVYEQYF. DNA of the CDR3: TGCAGTGCTATTAGTCCCGGGACGGTCTACGAGCAGTACTTC.

This chain uses TRBV6-2 or TRBV6-3 with TRBJ2-5; 9 bases are shared with TRBD2. CDR3 size: 16 residues. Germline V gene lookup returns CDR1 MNHEY and CDR2 SVGEGT. V was pared by 6 bases and J by 5 bases, with 13 bases of the junction left unmatched. The CDR3 sequence is CASSPAARGGYETQYF. Written as DNA, the CDR3 is TGTGCCAGCAGCCCCGCGGCGCGGGGGGGCTATGAGACCCAGTACTTC.

The V call is TRBV4-1, the J call TRBJ1-1; maybe TRBD1 (5 bases). The V gene lost 0 bases and the J gene lost 11 bases, with 13 bases spanning the gap. There are 13 residues in the CDR3. Germline V gene data show CDR1 as MGHRA and CDR2 as YSYEKL. The CDR3 coding sequence is TGCGCCAGCAGCCAAGATTGGGGGGTTAGGGCTTTCTTT. Translation: CASSQDWGVRAFF.

The sample holds a few counts of this clonotype. The chain is built from TRBV7-2 and TRBJ2-3, with D unresolved. This CDR3 is built from 15 residues. V shed 3 bases and J shed 0 bases, with 10 bases lying between them. The V gene's germline CDR1 is SGHTA and CDR2 FQGNSA. The CDR3 DNA sequence: TGTGCCAGCAGCTTTCCGCGTTCCAGCACAGATACGCAGTATTTT. Its protein is CASSFPRSSTDTQYF.

This chain uses TRBV7-3 with TRBJ2-3; D perhaps matches TRBD2 (6 bases). The CDR3 extends over 14 amino acids. The germline V gene encodes CDR1 SGHTA and CDR2 FQGTGA. Trimming pared 1 base from V and 7 bases from J, leaving 12 bases between. The CDR3 DNA is TGTGCCAGCAGCTTAAAAGGGACTCCAAATACGCAGTATTTT. Translation gives CASSLKGTPNTQYF. Full variable domain (remainder filled in from reference TRBV7-3 and TRBJ2-3): GAGVSQTPSNKVTEKGKYVELRCDPISGHTALYWYRQSLGQGPEFLIYFQGTGAADDSGLPNDRFFAVRPEGSVSTLKIQRTERGDSAVYLCASSLKGTPNTQYFGPGTRLTVL.

This clonotype was found many times. The J gene is TRBJ2-5, the V gene TRBV28; D perhaps matches TRBD1 (5 bases). Germline-derived CDR1 and CDR2 are MDHEN and SYDVKM. The ends were cut back, 3 bases at V and 3 bases at J, with 17 bases in the middle. The CDR3 totals 16 residues. The CDR3 bases are TGTGCCAGCAGTTTCCGGCAGGGCTTCAGAAAAGAGACCCAGTACTTC. The encoded protein is CASSFRQGFRKETQYF.

This clonotype was found many times. The V call is TRBV7-2, the J call TRBJ1-5; D is undetermined. V lost 5 bases, J lost 3 bases, and 14 bases lay in between. This CDR3 comprises 15 residues. The germline gives CDR1 SGHTA, CDR2 FQGNSA. The CDR3 is CASSASGLNNQPQHF. CDR3 nucleotides: TGTGCCAGCAGCGCCTCTGGACTGAACAATCAGCCCCAGCATTTT.